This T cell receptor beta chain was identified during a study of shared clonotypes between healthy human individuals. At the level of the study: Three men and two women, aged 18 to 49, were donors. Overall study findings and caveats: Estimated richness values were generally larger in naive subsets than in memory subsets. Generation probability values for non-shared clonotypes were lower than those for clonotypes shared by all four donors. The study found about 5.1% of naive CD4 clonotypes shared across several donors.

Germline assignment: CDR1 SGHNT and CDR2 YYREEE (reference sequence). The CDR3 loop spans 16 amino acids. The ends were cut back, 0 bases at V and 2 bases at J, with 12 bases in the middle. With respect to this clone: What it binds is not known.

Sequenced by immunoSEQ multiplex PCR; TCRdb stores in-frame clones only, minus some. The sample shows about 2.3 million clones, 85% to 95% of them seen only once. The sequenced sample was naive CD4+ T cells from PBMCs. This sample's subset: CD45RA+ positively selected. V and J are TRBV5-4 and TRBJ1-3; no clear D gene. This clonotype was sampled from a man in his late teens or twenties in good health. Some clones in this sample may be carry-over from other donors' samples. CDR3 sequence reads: CASSLDSYPTGNTIYF. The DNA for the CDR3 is TGTGCCAGCAGCTTGGACTCCTACCCCACTGGAAACACCATATATTTT.